This TCR beta chain was sequenced in a study of blood T cell repertoires in COVID-19. Overall study: Acute and convalescent COVID-19 samples came from the United States, Italy and Spain. PBMCs, B-cell-depleted T cells, or T cells were the source of the cDNA or gDNA that made up the material.

Original processing methods: Amplifying reference gene primers gave estimates of nucleated cell counts. Measured with immunoSEQ multiplex PCR; TCRdb has only the in-frame clones, and not every one. V, J and clone size derive from that table, while D and trimming were established from the DNA sequence. The repertoire holds some 350,000 clones, with roughly 90% as singletons. The sample taken for sequencing was peripheral blood. The source of this sequence is a young man with active or convalescent COVID-19.

The CDR3 protein is CASGQGNEQFF. The CDR3 DNA follows: TGTGCCAGTGGACAGGGCAATGAGCAGTTCTTC. The chain carries TRBV19 and TRBJ2-1; 8 positions match TRBD1. The V gene end was trimmed by 8 bases and the J gene end by 6 bases; junction bases not matched to a gene: 0. This CDR3 is built from 11 residues. The germline V gene encodes CDR1 LNHDA and CDR2 SQIVND (reference sequence).